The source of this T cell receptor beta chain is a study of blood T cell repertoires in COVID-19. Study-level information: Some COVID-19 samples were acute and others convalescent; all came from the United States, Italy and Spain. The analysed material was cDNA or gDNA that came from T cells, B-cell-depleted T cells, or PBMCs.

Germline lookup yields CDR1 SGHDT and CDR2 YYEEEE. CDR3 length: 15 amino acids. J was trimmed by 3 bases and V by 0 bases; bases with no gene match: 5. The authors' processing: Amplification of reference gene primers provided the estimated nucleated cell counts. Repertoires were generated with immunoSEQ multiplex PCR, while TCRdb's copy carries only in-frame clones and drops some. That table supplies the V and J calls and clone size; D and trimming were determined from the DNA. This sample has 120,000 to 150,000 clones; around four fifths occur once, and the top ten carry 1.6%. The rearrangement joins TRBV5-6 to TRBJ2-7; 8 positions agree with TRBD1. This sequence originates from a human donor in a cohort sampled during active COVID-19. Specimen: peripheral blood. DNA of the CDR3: TGTGCCAGCAGCTTGGTGTCAGGGGGCAACTACGAGCAGTACTTC. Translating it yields CASSLVSGGNYEQYF.